This T cell receptor (beta chain) was identified in a study of cytomegalovirus exposure and HLA in healthy donors. Study results and caveats: The study put 150 to 200 TCR beta chains on its list as cytomegalovirus-associated. In a later analysis, an Asian-associated ancestry cluster reportedly showed fewer N-insertions than the roughly 700-donor mean. Later analysis found that TCR beta chains associated with HLA were more clonally expanded than other, equally common chains.

The primer mix had 60 Vbeta and 13 Jbeta primers. Sequencing used immunoSEQ multiplex PCR; TCRdb keeps in-frame clones, though not all of them. Here the sample spans roughly 100,000 clones, 70% to 85% being singletons. This clone was seen only once. The antigen remains undetermined. After removal of 9 bases from V and 2 bases from J, the junction contained 18 bases not matched to a gene. The germline V gene encodes CDR1 WNHNN and CDR2 SYGVQD (reference sequence). The CDR3 consists of 18 residues. This clonotype was sampled from a man aged 50-60 years in good health and CMV-seronegative. Specimen: PBMCs. The chain employs TRBV10-1 and TRBJ1-5; 8 bases map to TRBD1. CDR3 nucleotide sequence: TGCGCCAGGAGTTATACCGATCATGAGACAGGGGGCAATCAGCCCCAGCATTTT. Its protein product is CARSYTDHETGGNQPQHF.